This TCR beta chain was sequenced in a study of cytotoxic CD8 clonotypes in ibrutinib-treated CLL. About the study: The study included 11 relapsed/refractory and roughly 15 treatment-naive patients; 17 to 18 had IGHV unmutated disease. Among patients, some 24 responded partially and 2 completely; approximately 15 then stayed remitted and some 12 progressed after median around 70 months.

CDR3 length: 17 residues. To note about this clone: Its antigen remains unidentified.

The study's findings and limits: Baseline clonality, above age-matched healthy donor levels, tracked circulating CD8+ T-cell counts.

Using immunoSEQ multiplex PCR, the repertoire was profiled, and TCRdb retains in-frame clones only, with some absent. The table lists approximately 130,000 clones, roughly 80% of them singletons. The V call is TRBV21-1, the J call TRBJ1-5; TRBD1 is the table's D call and was not checked against the DNA. TRBV21-1 is a pseudogene. This specimen consisted of PBMCs, obtained after 24 months of ibrutinib treatment. The sequence was collected from a human donor with chronic lymphocytic leukemia. The CDR3 sequence: CASSIRDREGGNQPQHF. In DNA form, the CDR3 reads TGTGCCAGCAGCATCCGGGACAGGGAAGGGGGCAATCAGCCCCAGCATTTT.